One and the same sample provided the 22 T cell receptor beta chains below, sequenced in a study of beta chain features in type 1 diabetes. The investigators reverse transcribed all of the isolated RNA, so they sequenced expressed TCRB transcripts. TCRdb keeps only in-frame clones here, not all; method: immunoSEQ multiplex PCR. This sample yields some 150,000 clones, of which 8.5% to 14% are seen a single time; around 2% belongs to the top ten. Sequences were obtained from central memory CD4+ T cells from blood. The receptors derive from a man between 18 and 35 years old in good health.

The V gene is TRBV4-2, the J gene TRBJ2-1; tentative D call: TRBD2 (6 bases). The CDR3 covers 15 residues. Trimming left V 6 bases short and J 0 bases short, with 12 bases between. Per the germline V gene, CDR1 is LGHNA and CDR2 is YNFKEQ. CDR3 sequence (DNA): TGTGCCAGCAGTGGAGGAGGGGACTCCTACAATGAGCAGTTCTTC. Encoded protein: CASSGGGDSYNEQFF.

The chain combines TRBV28 with TRBJ2-3; no firm D call. This CDR3 has 11 amino acids. Trimming pared 4 bases from V and 5 bases from J, leaving 4 bases between. CDR1 is MDHEN, CDR2 SYDVKM, per germline. This CDR3 is CASSSGDTQYF. CDR3 in DNA: TGTGCCAGCAGTTCCGGAGATACGCAGTATTTT.

This clone turned up a few times. The rearrangement joins TRBV2 to TRBJ2-7; 8 bases are shared with TRBD1. The CDR3 runs to 14 residues. Germline V lookup: CDR1 SNHLY, CDR2 FYNNEI. Unmatched junction bases numbered 4, after V lost 5 bases and J lost 1 base. CDR3 nucleotide sequence: TGTGCCAGCAGTTCGGGACAGGCATCCTACGAGCAGTACTTC. This codes for CASSSGQASYEQYF.

The chain uses TRBV15 and TRBJ2-2; possibly TRBD1 for D (6 bases). CDR1 LNHNV and CDR2 YYDKDF come from the germline V gene (reference sequence). The CDR3 is 16 residues long. The V and J ends lost 9 bases and 5 bases respectively, with 22 bases between them. The chain's CDR3 is CATSRGQGFFTGELFF. The DNA of the CDR3 is TGTGCCACTTCAAGAGGCCAGGGGTTCTTTACCGGGGAGCTGTTTTTT.

The CDR3 bases are TGCGCCAGCAGCCAAGACCGACCGACTGCAAGGGGGTCCTACGAGCAGTACTTC. Amino acids: CASSQDRPTARGSYEQYF. The V and J genes are TRBV4-3 and TRBJ2-7; perhaps TRBD1 as D (6 bases). Looked up from germline, CDR1 is LGHNA and CDR2 is YSLEER. CDR3 length: 18 residues. With 0 bases removed from V and 1 base from J, the gap between germline ends came to 19 bases.

This clone was observed at least ten times. V gene TRBV27 combines with J gene TRBJ1-5, with 8 bases matching TRBD1. In germline, CDR1 is MNHEY, CDR2 SMNVEV (reference sequence). The CDR3 is 15 amino acids. The V segment lost 5 bases and the J segment 4 bases; nucleotides outside the gene matches: 7. The DNA of the CDR3 is TGTGCCAGCAGTCTAAGACAGGGGTCAAATCAGCCCCAGCATTTT. The encoded protein is CASSLRQGSNQPQHF.

The chain carries TRBV28 and TRBJ2-5; 7 bases are a match to TRBD1. The trim removed 4 bases at V and 5 bases at J, leaving 10 bases unmatched. The germline V gene has CDR1 MDHEN and CDR2 SYDVKM. This CDR3 has 15 amino acids. CDR3 coding DNA: TGTGCCAGCAGTTCGTTCCGACAGGGTAGGGAGACCCAGTACTTC. It yields the protein CASSSFRQGRETQYF.

Points on this clone: Relative to the germline gene, one junction end is altered; a read error may explain this. The rearrangement uses TRBV18 and TRBJ1-4; the match to TRBD1 covers 8 bases. CDR1 and CDR2 from the germline V gene are KGHSH and LQKENI. The CDR3 is 13 residues long. The CDR3 bases are TGTGCCAGCTCGCCACAGGGGGATGAAAAACTGTTTTTT. This gives the protein CASSPQGDEKLFF.

This clone was seen more than once but under ten times. The J gene is TRBJ1-2, the V gene TRBV15; 9 bases match TRBD1. From germline, CDR1 is LNHNV and CDR2 YYDKDF (reference sequence). This CDR3 contains 15 residues. J lost 5 bases, V lost 0 bases, and 4 bases had no gene match. In DNA form, the CDR3 reads TGTGCCACCAGCAGAGACTCACAGGGGGCTTATGGCTACACCTTC. Translation gives CATSRDSQGAYGYTF.

The chain joins TRBV9 to TRBJ1-6; D unresolved. The V and J ends lost 4 bases and 8 bases respectively, with 16 bases between them. The CDR3 extends over 15 amino acids. The germline gives CDR1 SGDLS, CDR2 YYNGEE. As DNA, the CDR3 is TGTGCCAGCAGCCCCCGGGAAGGGCTGGATTCACCCCTCCACTTT. Translating gives CASSPREGLDSPLHF.

This clone occurred a few times. The rearrangement links TRBV5-1 to TRBJ2-1; D perhaps matches TRBD1 (5 bases). Germline V lookup: CDR1 SGHRS, CDR2 YFSETQ. V lost 3 bases to trimming and J lost 8 bases, with 12 bases between them. The CDR3 has 13 amino acids. CDR3 nucleotides: TGCGCCAGCAGCTCCTGGCAGGGCCATGAGCAGTTCTTC. Protein: CASSSWQGHEQFF.

The genes are TRBV7-9 and TRBJ1-2; 7 nucleotides align to TRBD1. V gave up 4 bases and J gave up 2 bases; unmatched junction bases: 4. This CDR3 comprises 14 residues. Germline V CDR1 and CDR2: SEHNR, FQNEAQ (reference sequence). CDR3 sequence reads: CASSSGQTNYGYTF. The CDR3 coding sequence is TGTGCCAGCAGCTCGGGACAGACCAACTATGGCTACACCTTC.

The V and J genes are TRBV4-3 and TRBJ1-4; D is unclear. The V end lost 0 bases, the J end lost 4 bases, and 6 bases lay between the germline ends. CDR1 and CDR2 from the germline V gene are LGHNA and YSLEER. The CDR3 has 14 amino acids. The CDR3 DNA sequence: TGCGCCAGCAGCCAAGATAGGAATAATGAAAAACTGTTTTTT. This codes for CASSQDRNNEKLFF.

This clone was counted only a few times. V and J are TRBV5-1 and TRBJ2-4; TRBD1 is a possible D gene (7 bases). This CDR3 spans 16 amino acids. The V gene's germline CDR1 is SGHRS and CDR2 YFSETQ. The V gene lost 4 bases and the J gene lost 1 base, with 15 bases spanning the gap. Here the CDR3 DNA reads TGCGCCAGCAGCCGTGGGACAGCGGGCGCCAAAAACATTCAGTACTTC. It translates to CASSRGTAGAKNIQYF.

The CDR3 DNA reads as TGTGCCAGCAGTTACGGGGGACTAGCGGGAGGGTATGAGCAGTTCTTC. Protein product: CASSYGGLAGGYEQFF. The chain employs TRBV6-5 and TRBJ2-1; 16 nucleotides agree with TRBD2. Trimming cost V 2 bases and J 8 bases; bases outside gene matches: 3. The germline V gene has CDR1 MNHEY and CDR2 SVGAGI. The CDR3 sequence is 16 residues long.

The genes are TRBV2 and TRBJ2-7, with a possible D match to TRBD2 (6 bases). Germline CDR1 reads SNHLY; CDR2 reads FYNNEI. CDR3 size: 13 residues. V was pared by 6 bases and J by 3 bases, with 12 bases between. The CDR3 DNA is TGTGCCAGCAGGGAGGGAGAGTACTACGAGCAGTACTTC. Translation: CASREGEYYEQYF.

V is TRBV10-3 and J is TRBJ1-5; D is ambiguous. Germline values: CDR1 ENHRY, CDR2 SYGVKD. V was shortened by 0 bases and J by 6 bases, with 12 bases between the two germline ends. The CDR3 totals 15 residues. The CDR3, as DNA: TGTGCCATCAGTGAGTCGTATAGGGTTGGTCAGCCCCAGCATTTT. Its protein product is CAISESYRVGQPQHF.

The chain combines TRBV9 with TRBJ1-1; 8 nucleotides line up with TRBD1. In germline, CDR1 is SGDLS, CDR2 YYNGEE. The CDR3 has 16 amino acids. V trimming: 0 bases; J trimming: 5 bases; junction bases outside the gene matches: 9. The CDR3 region is CASSVAQGAYGTEAFF. CDR3 in DNA: TGTGCCAGCAGCGTAGCCCAGGGGGCTTATGGAACTGAAGCTTTCTTT.

This clone was picked up a small number of times. The J gene is TRBJ1-2, the V gene TRBV9; 9 bases map to TRBD1. V was clipped by 4 bases and J by 4 bases; unmatched bases: 14. CDR3 length: 17 amino acids. Germline V gene data show CDR1 as SGDLS and CDR2 as YYNGEE. This CDR3 is CASSSLGTGNNRYGYTF. CDR3 sequence (DNA): TGTGCCAGCAGCTCCCTGGGGACAGGGAACAATCGCTATGGCTACACCTTC. Supplemented by reference TRBV9 and TRBJ1-2, the full variable domain reads DSGVTQTPKHLITATGQRVTLRCSPRSGDLSVYWYQQSLDQGLQFLIQYYNGEERAKGNILERFSAQQFPDLHSELNLSSLELGDSALYFCASSSLGTGNNRYGYTFGSGTRLTVV.

The chain is built from TRBV6-1 and TRBJ2-3; a possible D gene is TRBD2 (6 bases). Germline CDR1 reads MNHNS; CDR2 reads SASEGT. The CDR3 has 15 amino acids. Trimming took off 1 base at V and 1 base at J, with 9 bases between the two ends. The CDR3 sequence: CASSEGSGRTDTQYF. In DNA, the CDR3 is TGTGCCAGCAGTGAAGGGAGCGGGCGCACAGATACGCAGTATTTT.

This chain links TRBV11-1 with TRBJ2-2; D is ambiguous. The V end was cut by 5 bases, the J end by 5 bases, with 6 bases between. In germline, CDR1 is SGHAT, CDR2 FQDESV (reference sequence). CDR3 size: 12 residues. For the CDR3, the DNA is TGTGCCAGCAGCCCCCATACCGGGGAGCTGTTTTTT. Amino acids: CASSPHTGELFF.

This chain uses TRBV28 with TRBJ1-1; perhaps TRBD1 as D (6 bases). V dropped 5 bases and J dropped 12 bases, with 19 bases sitting between them. The CDR3 covers 13 residues. CDR1 and CDR2 (germline): MDHEN, SYDVKM. In nucleotides, the CDR3 is TGTGCCAGCAGTCCTGCGACAGGAACTGCAACTTTCTTT. This sequence encodes CASSPATGTATFF.